The text below deals with one T cell receptor (beta chain). No DNA is shown, since the ends of the CDR3 on it are uncertain; the CDR3 is the one TCRdb lists. This sample is drawn from a study of Ad26.COV2.S vaccination and SARS-CoV-2 variants. On the study more broadly: Among those in the COV1001 Ad26.COV2.S trial arm was the donor.

Sequencing used immunoSEQ multiplex PCR; TCRdb keeps in-frame clones, though not all of them. The sample has a few hundred thousand clones, 87% seen once. The CDR3 adds up to 12 amino acids, both ends counted. CDR1 SGHTA and CDR2 FQGNSA come from the germline V gene. Documented treatment: some 20 received Ad26.COV2.S at low or high dose, single or two shots; roughly 5 received placebo; per-sample allocation not given. Day 63 after the first injection of vaccine or placebo was the sampling time. Wuhan-strain spike was delivered by a replication-incompetent Ad26 vector. The receptor comes from a person between 18 and 65 years old who received the Ad26.COV2.S COVID-19 vaccine or a placebo. Sequenced material: peripheral blood, taken in a trial of Ad26.COV2.S vaccine versus placebo. The chain carries TRBV7-2 and TRBJ2-7; the table's D gene call, TRBD2, was not cross checked with the DNA. CDR3 protein: CASSLGVGEGNF.